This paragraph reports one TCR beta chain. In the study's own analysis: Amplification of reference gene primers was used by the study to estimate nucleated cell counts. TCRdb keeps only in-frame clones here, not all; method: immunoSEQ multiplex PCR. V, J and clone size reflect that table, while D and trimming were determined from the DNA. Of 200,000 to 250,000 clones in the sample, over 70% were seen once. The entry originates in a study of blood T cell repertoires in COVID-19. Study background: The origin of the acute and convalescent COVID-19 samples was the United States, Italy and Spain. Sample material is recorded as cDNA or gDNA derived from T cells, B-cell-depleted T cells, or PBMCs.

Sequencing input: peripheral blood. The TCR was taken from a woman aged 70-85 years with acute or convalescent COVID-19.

The CDR3 reads CASSFQGMGTEAFF. The CDR3 DNA reads TGTGCCAGCAGCTTTCAGGGTATGGGGACTGAAGCTTTCTTT. This rearrangement joins TRBV7-2 to TRBJ1-1, with D maybe TRBD1 (5 bases). The germline V gene has CDR1 SGHTA and CDR2 FQGNSA. The CDR3 is 14 amino acids. V was shortened by 3 bases and J by 5 bases, with 13 bases between the two germline ends.